One T cell receptor beta chain is described in this entry. The target antigen is unknown. This CDR3 spans 14 amino acids. The ends were cut back, 3 bases at V and 7 bases at J, with 15 bases in the middle. The sample comes from a study of T cell repertoires in cytomegalovirus infection. Using its own MiXCR run on the reads, TCRdb lists one record per CDR3 protein. This sample yields some 500,000 distinct CDR3 sequences, of which about 39% are seen a single time; around 50% belongs to the top ten. Study conclusions and caveats: Cumulative public TCR beta family frequency identified carriers of CMV plus the relevant HLA.

This clonotype was sampled from a human donor in good health (CMV status not recorded). Some clones in this sample may be carry-over from other donors' samples. The rearrangement uses TRBV12-3 or TRBV12-4 and TRBJ2-5; unclear D gene. Here the sequenced sample was cultured PBMCs, taken from culture after CMV antigen stimulation. The CDR3 region is CASSLTQQVSTQYF. For the CDR3, the DNA is TGTGCCAGCAGTTTGACACAGCAAGTTTCGACCCAGTACTTC.